The clone carrying this T cell receptor (beta chain) was observed many times. The entry originates in a study of shared clonotypes between healthy human individuals. Study in general: CD8 memory received one plate per donor, CD8 naive two, CD4 memory three and CD4 naive three.

This CDR3 comprises 11 residues. Trimming shortened V by 5 bases and J by 8 bases, and 9 bases separated the two germline ends. Germline V lookup: CDR1 MNHNS, CDR2 SASEGT. It was at deep level that the assay was run. Sequencing was performed with immunoSEQ multiplex PCR; in TCRdb, only in-frame clones are kept and a portion is missing. The sample records some 1.1 million clones, 60% to 85% being singletons. The investigators split CD4+ cells into a CD45RA+ naive subset and a CD45RA-negative memory subset. Sequencing was done on a sample of memory CD4+ T cells from PBMCs. The subset is: CD45RA-negative fraction. The chain links TRBV6-1 to TRBJ1-2; maybe TRBD1 (6 bases). This TCR derives from a man younger than 35 in good health. Some clones in this sample may be carry-over from other donors' samples. CDR3 in amino acids: CASSTGLGYTF. CDR3 DNA sequence: TGTGCCAGCAGTACAGGGCTCGGCTACACCTTC.